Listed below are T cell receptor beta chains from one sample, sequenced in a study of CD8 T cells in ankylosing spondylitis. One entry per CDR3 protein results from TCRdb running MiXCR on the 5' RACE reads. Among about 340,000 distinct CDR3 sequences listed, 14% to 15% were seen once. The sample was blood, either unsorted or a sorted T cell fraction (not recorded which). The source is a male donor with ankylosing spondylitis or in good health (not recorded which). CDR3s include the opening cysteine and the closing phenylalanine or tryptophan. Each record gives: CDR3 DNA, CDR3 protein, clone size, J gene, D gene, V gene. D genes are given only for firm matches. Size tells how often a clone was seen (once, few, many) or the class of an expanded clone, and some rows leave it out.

TGTGCCAGCAGCTTCATCGGGTTCGAGCAGTACTTC | CASSFIGFEQYF | few | TRBJ2-7 | - | TRBV3-1
TGCGCCAGCAGCGGGGGACAGGGAGTTACAGCTTTCTTT | CASSGGQGVTAFF | few | TRBJ1-1 | TRBD1 | TRBV5-1
TGTGCCAGCAGTCCGGGGGCTAGCGGGGGCGCAAGCACAGATACGCAGTATTTT | CASSPGASGGASTDTQYF | - | TRBJ2-3 | TRBD2 | TRBV2
TGCGCCAGCAGCAAAACTAGCGGGAGTGCCTACGAGCAGTACTTC | CASSKTSGSAYEQYF | few | TRBJ2-7 | TRBD2 | TRBV4-1
TGTGCCAGCAGCCCGGGACTAGCGGGATCGCAAGAGACCCAGTACTTC | CASSPGLAGSQETQYF | - | TRBJ2-5 | TRBD2 | TRBV7-7
TGTGCCAGCTCCAGACAGGGGGCCTCCTACGAGCAGTACTTC | CASSRQGASYEQYF | few | TRBJ2-7 | TRBD1 | TRBV27
TGTGCCAGCACCGAGAACTACCAAGAGACCCAGTACTTC | CASTENYQETQYF | - | TRBJ2-5 | - | TRBV2
TGTGCCAGCAGTTCCCTGACGGGGTCCACTAACTATGGCTACACCTTC | CASSSLTGSTNYGYTF | few | TRBJ1-2 | - | TRBV12-3/TRBV12-4
TGTGCCAGCAGTGAAGCTAGCGGGGGGGCCTCGGAGCAGTACTTC | CASSEASGGASEQYF | many | TRBJ2-7 | TRBD2 | TRBV6-1
TGTGCCAGCAGTTACTCATGGACTAGCGGGATAGGCACCTACGAGCAGTACTTC | CASSYSWTSGIGTYEQYF | - | TRBJ2-7 | TRBD2 | TRBV6-5
TGTGCCAGCAGCCCCGGCGCGGAAAAAGGGTCCCAGCATTTT | CASSPGAEKGSQHF | few | TRBJ1-5 | - | TRBV7-9
TGTGCCAGCACCCCTGGACAGGGTGGGAGGAATGAGCAGTTCTTC | CASTPGQGGRNEQFF | - | TRBJ2-1 | TRBD1 | TRBV7-9
TGTGCCATCAGCCCCCCGGGGAGAAACACCATATATTTT | CAISPPGRNTIYF | - | TRBJ1-3 | - | TRBV10-3
TGTGCCAGCAGTTACTTGGAAGGGAATGGCTACACCTTC | CASSYLEGNGYTF | few | TRBJ1-2 | - | TRBV6-6
TGTGCCAGCAGCTTGGGGTCCTCCACGCACAATCAGCCCCAGCATTTT | CASSLGSSTHNQPQHF | few | TRBJ1-5 | - | TRBV5-6
TGCGCCAGCAGATCCCAACAGGTCGGCGGGGACATTCAGTACTTC | CASRSQQVGGDIQYF | many | TRBJ2-4 | - | TRBV5-1
TGTGCCAGCAGTTACTCGATGCAGGGGTTCCTCAACTATGGCTACACCTTC | CASSYSMQGFLNYGYTF | few | TRBJ1-2 | - | TRBV6-2/TRBV6-3
TGTGCCAGCAGCTCCGATGGGACAGGGGGTTTCCATTATGGCTACACCTTC | CASSSDGTGGFHYGYTF | many | TRBJ1-2 | TRBD1 | TRBV7-9
TGTGCCTGCAGCCAAGATGGCACAGGGCGCACCTACGAGCAGTACTTC | CACSQDGTGRTYEQYF | - | TRBJ2-7 | - | TRBV3-1
TGTGCCATCAGTGAGAAGGGCGGCGAAAAACTGTTTTTT | CAISEKGGEKLFF | many | TRBJ1-4 | - | TRBV10-3
TGTGCCAGCTCACCGGGACAAATCCCGAACACTGAAGCTTTCTTT | CASSPGQIPNTEAFF | few | TRBJ1-1 | - | TRBV18
TGTGCCAGCAGCTTAGCGGGCCCTCCCCCCTACGAGCAGTACTTC | CASSLAGPPPYEQYF | few | TRBJ2-7 | - | TRBV7-8
TGTGCCAGCAGCTTAGCAAGTGCCACTGAAGCTTTCTTT | CASSLASATEAFF | - | TRBJ1-1 | - | TRBV7-2
TGCAGTGCTAGAGGGACAGGGTCAGAGACCCAGTACTTC | CSARGTGSETQYF | - | TRBJ2-5 | TRBD1 | TRBV20-1
TGTGCCAGCAGCTTGCTATTCCAAGAGACCCAGTACTTC | CASSLLFQETQYF | - | TRBJ2-5 | - | TRBV5-8
TGCAGTGCTTATAAAGAGACCCAGTACTTC | CSAYKETQYF | few | TRBJ2-5 | - | TRBV20-1
TGCAGCGTCGGACGGTTGAACACTGAAGCTTTCTTT | CSVGRLNTEAFF | few | TRBJ1-1 | - | TRBV29-1
TGTGCCAGCAGTTTGTGGGGGGCACAGCCCCAGCATTTT | CASSLWGAQPQHF | many | TRBJ1-5 | - | TRBV27
TGCAGTGCTAGACAGGGGGACAGATCTAGCAATCAGCCCCAGCATTTT | CSARQGDRSSNQPQHF | few | TRBJ1-5 | TRBD1 | TRBV20-1
TGTGCCAGCAGCCAAACGGACAGGGGGCGAAATTCACCCCTCCACTTT | CASSQTDRGRNSPLHF | few | TRBJ1-6 | TRBD1 | TRBV3-1
TGTGCCAGCTCAACGACTAGCGGACGCTACGAGCAGTACTTC | CASSTTSGRYEQYF | - | TRBJ2-7 | TRBD2 | TRBV18
TGCGCCAGCAGCCAAGATCACCGGGACAGGGCGGTGGACATCGGGGAGCTGTTTTTT | CASSQDHRDRAVDIGELFF | - | TRBJ2-2 | TRBD1 | TRBV4-1
TGCAGTGCACGCCGGGACTGGAACCAAGAGACCCAGTACTTC | CSARRDWNQETQYF | - | TRBJ2-5 | - | TRBV20-1
TGTGCCAGTAGGGGGGACAGGAATCACCAGTACTTC | CASRGDRNHQYF | - | TRBJ2-7 | TRBD1 | TRBV19
TGTGCCAGCAGTTGGAGGGTCGGGGAGACTGAAGCTTTCTTT | CASSWRVGETEAFF | - | TRBJ1-1 | - | TRBV12-3/TRBV12-4
TGTGCCAGCAGCTGGAGCGGAAACAGGGGGCCTAACACTGAAGCTTTCTTT | CASSWSGNRGPNTEAFF | - | TRBJ1-1 | TRBD1 | TRBV5-6
TGCAGTGCTAGAGATAGACCCTCCAGCTCCTACAATGAGCAGTTCTTC | CSARDRPSSSYNEQFF | - | TRBJ2-1 | - | TRBV20-1
TGCGCCAGCAGCCTAGGGACGGCAAGCACAGATACGCAGTATTTT | CASSLGTASTDTQYF | few | TRBJ2-3 | - | TRBV5-1
TGCAGTGCCACAGGGGTGGAGACCCAGTACTTC | CSATGVETQYF | few | TRBJ2-5 | TRBD1 | TRBV20-1
TGTGCCAGCAGCCCCGCCGGACCTGAGCAGTTCTTC | CASSPAGPEQFF | - | TRBJ2-1 | - | TRBV3-1
TGCGCCAGCAGCCCTGGACTGACAAGTTCCGTATACAATGAGCAGTTCTTC | CASSPGLTSSVYNEQFF | - | TRBJ2-1 | - | TRBV5-1
TGTGCCAGCAGTGAACAATCGTGGCCGACGCGCGGCGAGCAGTACTTC | CASSEQSWPTRGEQYF | - | TRBJ2-7 | - | TRBV6-1
TGTGCCAGCTCACCAACTACCACAGGGGATACGCAGTATTTT | CASSPTTTGDTQYF | few | TRBJ2-3 | - | TRBV18
TGTGCCAGCAGTTACTCGGGGGGTAAAGCTAACTATGGCTACACCTTC | CASSYSGGKANYGYTF | - | TRBJ1-2 | - | TRBV6-5